The clone carrying this T cell receptor (beta chain) was recorded many times. What it binds is unknown. For TCRbeta, the library was prepared with unique molecular identifiers. TCRdb used MiXCR to reprocess the PCR reads, holding one entry per CDR3 protein. Found here are more than 85,000 distinct CDR3 sequences, less than 6% of them singletons; the top ten hold around 5.6%. These data are taken from a study of T-cell reconstitution after alpha-beta-depleted transplantation in children. Whole-study results and caveats: In patients about two months after transplant, alpha-beta T cells reportedly arose from several hundred expanded graft clones.

This CDR3 is built from 14 residues. V gave up 8 bases and J gave up 6 bases, with 20 bases separating them. The input for sequencing was PBMCs, mostly from graft donor cells, taken 60 days after TCRalphabeta/CD19-depleted stem cell transplant. J is TRBJ2-7 and V is TRBV12-3 or TRBV12-4, with D possibly TRBD1 on 5 matching bases. The receptor comes from a female patient aged 2-10 years who had a stem cell transplant for Fanconi anemia, so the T cells may come from the graft donor. As DNA, the CDR3 is TGTGCCAGCTCCCTGGGGCGTCACCGAGGCGAGCAGTACTTC. The encoded protein is CASSLGRHRGEQYF.